The 4 T cell receptor beta chains in this list originate from one sample, sequenced in a study of shared clonotypes between healthy human individuals. Positively selected for CCR7, the CD45RO-negative cells used as naive CD8 cells excluded terminally differentiated effector memory CD45RA+ cells. The assay was immunoSEQ multiplex PCR, and TCRdb's table has in-frame clones only and misses some. The data contain millions of clones, around 93% of them singletons. The sequencing input was naive CD8+ T cells from PBMCs. The receptor set was obtained from a man between 18 and 35 years old in good health. Some clones in this sample may be carry-over from other donors' samples.

The chain joins TRBV28 to TRBJ1-1, with 9 bases matching TRBD1. Looked up from germline, CDR1 is MDHEN and CDR2 is SYDVKM. J gave up 0 bases and V 4 bases, and 6 bases lay outside the gene matches. This CDR3 is 16 amino acids long. As DNA, the CDR3 is TGTGCCAGCAGTTCCCGGACAGGGGCTATGAACACTGAAGCTTTCTTT. Its protein is CASSSRTGAMNTEAFF. The full variable domain, its missing parts supplied by reference TRBV28 and TRBJ1-1, is DVKVTQSSRYLVKRTGEKVFLECVQDMDHENMFWYRQDPGLGLRLIYFSYDVKMKEKGDIPEGYSVSREKKERFSLILESASTNQTSMYLCASSSRTGAMNTEAFFGQGTRLTVV.

The chain combines TRBV5-1 with TRBJ2-3, with D perhaps TRBD2 (6 bases). Per the germline V gene, CDR1 is SGHRS and CDR2 is YFSETQ. With 3 bases removed from V and 0 bases from J, the gap between germline ends came to 14 bases. The CDR3 is 16 residues long. The CDR3 nucleotides are TGCGCCAGCAGCTCGCTGGAGCGGGCTAGCACAGATACGCAGTATTTT. Amino acids: CASSSLERASTDTQYF.

This rearrangement joins TRBV19 to TRBJ2-1, with TRBD2 as a possible D gene (7 bases). The CDR3 loop spans 13 amino acids. V was shortened by 8 bases and J by 6 bases, with 14 bases between the two germline ends. CDR1 is LNHDA, CDR2 SQIVND, per germline (reference sequence). The CDR3 loop reads CASWPRGGNEQFF. The CDR3 coding sequence is TGTGCCAGTTGGCCGAGGGGGGGCAATGAGCAGTTCTTC.

The V and J genes are TRBV2 and TRBJ1-1; possibly TRBD1 for D (6 bases). The length of the CDR3 is 14 residues. V was shortened by 2 bases and J by 1 base, with 8 bases between the two germline ends. Germline-derived CDR1 and CDR2 are SNHLY and FYNNEI. The CDR3 sequence: CASSERGANTEAFF. The CDR3 bases are TGTGCCAGCAGTGAACGGGGGGCGAACACTGAAGCTTTCTTT.